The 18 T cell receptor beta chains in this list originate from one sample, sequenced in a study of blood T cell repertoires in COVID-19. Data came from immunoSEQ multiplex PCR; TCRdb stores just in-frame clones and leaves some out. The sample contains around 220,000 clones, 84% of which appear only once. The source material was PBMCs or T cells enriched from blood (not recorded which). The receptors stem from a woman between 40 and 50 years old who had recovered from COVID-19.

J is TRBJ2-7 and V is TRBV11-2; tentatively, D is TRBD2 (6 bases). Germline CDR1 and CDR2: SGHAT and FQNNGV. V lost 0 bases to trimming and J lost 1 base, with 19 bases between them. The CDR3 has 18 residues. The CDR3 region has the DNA TGTGCCAGCAGCTTAGATAGTACCGACGGAGGGGAATCCTACGAGCAGTACTTC. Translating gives CASSLDSTDGGESYEQYF.

The CDR3: CASSVQQGGYGYTF. The CDR3, as DNA: TGTGCCAGCAGCGTACAACAGGGGGGATATGGCTACACCTTC. The V gene is TRBV9, the J gene TRBJ1-2; TRBD1 matches at 8 bases. Germline CDR1 and CDR2: SGDLS and YYNGEE. Trimming cost V 1 base and J 5 bases; bases outside gene matches: 4. This CDR3 is 14 amino acids long.

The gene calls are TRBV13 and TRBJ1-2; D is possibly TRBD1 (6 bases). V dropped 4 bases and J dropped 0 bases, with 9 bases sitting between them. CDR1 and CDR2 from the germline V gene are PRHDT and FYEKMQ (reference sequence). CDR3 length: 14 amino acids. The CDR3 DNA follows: TGTGCCAGCAGCTACGGGACATCTAACTATGGCTACACCTTC. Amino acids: CASSYGTSNYGYTF.

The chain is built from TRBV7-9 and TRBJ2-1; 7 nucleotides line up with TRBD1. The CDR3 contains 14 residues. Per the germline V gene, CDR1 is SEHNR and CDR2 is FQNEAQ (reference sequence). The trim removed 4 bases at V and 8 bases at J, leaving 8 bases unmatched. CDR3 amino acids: CASSSVTGVDEQFF. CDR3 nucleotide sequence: TGTGCCAGCAGCTCAGTTACAGGGGTAGATGAGCAGTTCTTC.

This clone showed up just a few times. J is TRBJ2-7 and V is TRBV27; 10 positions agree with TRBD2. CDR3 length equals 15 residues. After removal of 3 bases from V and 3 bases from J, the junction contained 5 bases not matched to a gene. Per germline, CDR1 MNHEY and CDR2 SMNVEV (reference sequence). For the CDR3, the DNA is TGTGCCAGCAGTTTTAGGCTAGCGGGAGTCTACGAGCAGTACTTC. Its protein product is CASSFRLAGVYEQYF.

CDR3 bases: TGTGCCAGCAGTCAAGACCAGAGGAGGGTCACAGATACGCAGTATTTT. Its protein product is CASSQDQRRVTDTQYF. The chain employs TRBV27 and TRBJ2-3; a possible D gene is TRBD2 (6 bases). V gave up 5 bases and J gave up 2 bases, with 17 bases separating them. This CDR3 comprises 16 residues. The germline V gene encodes CDR1 MNHEY and CDR2 SMNVEV (reference sequence).

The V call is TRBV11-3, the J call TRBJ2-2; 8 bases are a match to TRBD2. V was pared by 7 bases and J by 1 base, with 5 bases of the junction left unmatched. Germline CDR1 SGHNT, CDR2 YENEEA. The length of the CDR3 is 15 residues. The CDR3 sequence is CASTPGGVNTGELFF. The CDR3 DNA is TGTGCCAGCACCCCCGGGGGGGTGAACACCGGGGAGCTGTTTTTT.

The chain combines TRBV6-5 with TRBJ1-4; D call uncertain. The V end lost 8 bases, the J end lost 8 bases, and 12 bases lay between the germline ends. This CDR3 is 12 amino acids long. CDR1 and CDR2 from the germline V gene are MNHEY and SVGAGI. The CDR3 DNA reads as TGTGCCAGCGGGAGGGCATTCGAAAAACTGTTTTTT. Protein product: CASGRAFEKLFF.

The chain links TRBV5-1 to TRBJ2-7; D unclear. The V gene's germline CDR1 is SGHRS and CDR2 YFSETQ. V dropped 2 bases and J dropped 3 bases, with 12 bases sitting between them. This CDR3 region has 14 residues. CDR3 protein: CASSFIPPDYEQYF. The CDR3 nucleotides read TGCGCCAGCAGCTTCATACCCCCAGACTACGAGCAGTACTTC. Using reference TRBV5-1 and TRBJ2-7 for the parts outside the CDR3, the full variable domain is KAGVTQTPRYLIKTRGQQVTLSCSPISGHRSVSWYQQTPGQGLQFLFEYFSETQRNKGNFPGRFSGRQFSNSRSEMNVSTLELGDSALYLCASSFIPPDYEQYFGPGTRLTVT.

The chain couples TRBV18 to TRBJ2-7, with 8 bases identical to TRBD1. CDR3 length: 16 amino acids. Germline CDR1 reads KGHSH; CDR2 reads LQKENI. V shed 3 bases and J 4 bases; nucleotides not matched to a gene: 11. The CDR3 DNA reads TGTGCCAGCTCACCGCCAGGGGGCGTGGGGAGTTACGAGCAGTACTTC. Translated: CASSPPGGVGSYEQYF.

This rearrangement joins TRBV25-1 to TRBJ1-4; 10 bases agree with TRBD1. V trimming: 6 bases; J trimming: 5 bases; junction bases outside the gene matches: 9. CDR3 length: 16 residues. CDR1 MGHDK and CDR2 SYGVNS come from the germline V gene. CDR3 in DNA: TGTGCCAGCAGCGAGGGACAGGGGTTGCGAAATGAAAAACTGTTTTTT. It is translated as CASSEGQGLRNEKLFF.

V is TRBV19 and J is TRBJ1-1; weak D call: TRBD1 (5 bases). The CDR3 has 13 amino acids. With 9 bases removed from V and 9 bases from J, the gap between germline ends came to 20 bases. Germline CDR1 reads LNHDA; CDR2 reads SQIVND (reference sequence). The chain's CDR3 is CASSASTGVKAFF. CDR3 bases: TGTGCCAGCTCAGCCTCCACGGGGGTTAAAGCTTTCTTT.

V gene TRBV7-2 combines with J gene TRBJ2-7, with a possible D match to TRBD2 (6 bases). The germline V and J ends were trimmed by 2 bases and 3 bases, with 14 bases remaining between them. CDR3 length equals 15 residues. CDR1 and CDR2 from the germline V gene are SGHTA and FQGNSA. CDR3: CASSLRGERNYEQYF. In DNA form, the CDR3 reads TGTGCCAGCAGCTTACGCGGGGAGAGGAACTACGAGCAGTACTTC.

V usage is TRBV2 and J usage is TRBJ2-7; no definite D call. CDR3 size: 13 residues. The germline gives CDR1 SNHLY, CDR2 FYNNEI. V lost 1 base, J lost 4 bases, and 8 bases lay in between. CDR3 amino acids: CASSEGWAYEQYF. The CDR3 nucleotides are TGTGCCAGCAGTGAAGGCTGGGCTTACGAGCAGTACTTC.

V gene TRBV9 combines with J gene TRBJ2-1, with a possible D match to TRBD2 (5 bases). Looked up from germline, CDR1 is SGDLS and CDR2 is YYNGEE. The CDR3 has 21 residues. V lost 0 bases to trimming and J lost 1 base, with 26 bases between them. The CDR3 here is CASSVAIRGVTSRQSYNEQFF. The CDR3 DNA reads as TGTGCCAGCAGCGTAGCTATTCGGGGTGTGACGAGCCGCCAATCCTACAATGAGCAGTTCTTC. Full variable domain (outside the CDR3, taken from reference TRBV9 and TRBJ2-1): DSGVTQTPKHLITATGQRVTLRCSPRSGDLSVYWYQQSLDQGLQFLIQYYNGEERAKGNILERFSAQQFPDLHSELNLSSLELGDSALYFCASSVAIRGVTSRQSYNEQFFGPGTRLTVL.

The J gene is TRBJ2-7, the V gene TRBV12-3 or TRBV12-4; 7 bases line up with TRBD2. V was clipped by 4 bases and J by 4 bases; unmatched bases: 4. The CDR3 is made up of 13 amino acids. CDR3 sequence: CASSWTGGYEQYF. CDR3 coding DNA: TGTGCCAGCAGTTGGACGGGAGGATACGAGCAGTACTTC.

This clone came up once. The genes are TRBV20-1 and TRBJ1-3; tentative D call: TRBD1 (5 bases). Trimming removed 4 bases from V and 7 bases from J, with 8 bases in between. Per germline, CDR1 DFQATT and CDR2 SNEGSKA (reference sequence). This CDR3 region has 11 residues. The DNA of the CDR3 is TGCAGTGCTATTGGGGGGAACACCATATATTTT. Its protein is CSAIGGNTIYF.

Written as DNA, the CDR3 is TGTGCCAGCAGTTATGGGACAAGAAATTCACCCCTCCACTTT. Protein product: CASSYGTRNSPLHF. The chain recombines TRBV6-5 with TRBJ1-6, with a possible D match to TRBD1 (6 bases). With 3 bases removed from V and 7 bases from J, the gap between germline ends came to 10 bases. This CDR3 region has 14 residues. CDR1 is MNHEY, CDR2 SVGAGI, per germline.